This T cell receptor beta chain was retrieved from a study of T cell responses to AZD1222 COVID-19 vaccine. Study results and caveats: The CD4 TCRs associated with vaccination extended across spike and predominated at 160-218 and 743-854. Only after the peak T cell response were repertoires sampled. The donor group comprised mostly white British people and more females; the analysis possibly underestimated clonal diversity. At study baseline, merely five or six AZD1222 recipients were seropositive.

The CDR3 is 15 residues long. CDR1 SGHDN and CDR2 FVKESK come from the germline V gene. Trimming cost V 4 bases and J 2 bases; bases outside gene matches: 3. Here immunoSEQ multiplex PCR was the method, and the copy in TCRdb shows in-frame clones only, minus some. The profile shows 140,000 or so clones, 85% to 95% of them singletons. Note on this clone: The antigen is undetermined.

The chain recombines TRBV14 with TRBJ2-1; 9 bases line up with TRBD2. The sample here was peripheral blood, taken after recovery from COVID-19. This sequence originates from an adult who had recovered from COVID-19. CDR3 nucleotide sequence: TGTGCCAGCAGCCTTTTAGCGGGAGCCTACAATGAGCAGTTCTTC. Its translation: CASSLLAGAYNEQFF.